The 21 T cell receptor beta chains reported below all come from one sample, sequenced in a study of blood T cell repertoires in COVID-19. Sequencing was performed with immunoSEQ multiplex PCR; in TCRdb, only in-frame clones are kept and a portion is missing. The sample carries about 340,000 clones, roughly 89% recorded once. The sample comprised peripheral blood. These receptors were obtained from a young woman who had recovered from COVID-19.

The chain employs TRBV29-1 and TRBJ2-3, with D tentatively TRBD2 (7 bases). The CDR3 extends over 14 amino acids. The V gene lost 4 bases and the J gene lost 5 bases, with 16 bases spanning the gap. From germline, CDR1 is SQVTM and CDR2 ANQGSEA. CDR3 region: CSVVGGPRGDTQYF. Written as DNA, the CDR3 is TGCAGCGTTGTCGGGGGGCCCCGGGGAGATACGCAGTATTTT.

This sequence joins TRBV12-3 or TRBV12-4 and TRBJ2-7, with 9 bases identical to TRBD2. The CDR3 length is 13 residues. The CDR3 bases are TGTGCCAGCAGTCCAGAAGGGGGACTAGCTCCAGTTGTG. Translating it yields CASSPEGGLAPVV.

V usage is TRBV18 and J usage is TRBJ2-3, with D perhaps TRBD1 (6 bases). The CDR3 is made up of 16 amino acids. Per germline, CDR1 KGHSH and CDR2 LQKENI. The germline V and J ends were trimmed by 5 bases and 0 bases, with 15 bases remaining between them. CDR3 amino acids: CASSGGGQWSTDTQYF. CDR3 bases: TGTGCCAGCTCAGGGGGTGGACAGTGGAGCACAGATACGCAGTATTTT.

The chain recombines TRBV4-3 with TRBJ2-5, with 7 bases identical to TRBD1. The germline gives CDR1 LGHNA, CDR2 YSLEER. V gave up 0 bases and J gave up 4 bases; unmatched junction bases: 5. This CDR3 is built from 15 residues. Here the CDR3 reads CASSQDPHRGETQYF. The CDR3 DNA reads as TGCGCCAGCAGCCAAGATCCCCACAGGGGAGAGACCCAGTACTTC.

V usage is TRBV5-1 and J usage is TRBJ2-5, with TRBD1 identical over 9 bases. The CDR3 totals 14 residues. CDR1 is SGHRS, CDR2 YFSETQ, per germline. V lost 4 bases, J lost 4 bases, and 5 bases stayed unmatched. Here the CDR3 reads CASSLLQGAETQYF. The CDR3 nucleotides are TGCGCCAGCAGCCTATTACAGGGGGCAGAGACCCAGTACTTC.

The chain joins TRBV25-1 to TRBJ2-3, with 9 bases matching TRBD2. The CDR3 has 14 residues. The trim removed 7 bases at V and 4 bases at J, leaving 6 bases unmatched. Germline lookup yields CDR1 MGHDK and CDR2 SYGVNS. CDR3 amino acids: CASMIAGVADTQYF. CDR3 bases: TGTGCCAGCATGATAGCGGGAGTTGCAGATACGCAGTATTTT. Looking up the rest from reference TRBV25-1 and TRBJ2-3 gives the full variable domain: EADIYQTPRYLVIGTGKKITLECSQTMGHDKMYWYQQDPGMELHLIHYSYGVNSTEKGDLSSESTVSRIRTEHFPLTLESARPSHTSQYLCASMIAGVADTQYFGPGTRLTVL.

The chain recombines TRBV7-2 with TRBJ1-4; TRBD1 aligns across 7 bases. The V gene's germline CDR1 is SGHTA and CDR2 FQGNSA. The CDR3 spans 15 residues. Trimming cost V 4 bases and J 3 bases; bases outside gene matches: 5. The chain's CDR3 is CASSSDRVSNEKLFF. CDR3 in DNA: TGTGCCAGCAGCTCAGACAGGGTCTCTAATGAAAAACTGTTTTTT.

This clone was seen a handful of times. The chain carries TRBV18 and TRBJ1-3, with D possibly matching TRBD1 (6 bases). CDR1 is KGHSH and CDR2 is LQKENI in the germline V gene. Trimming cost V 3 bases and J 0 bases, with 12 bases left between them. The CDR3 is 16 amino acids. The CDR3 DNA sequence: TGTGCCAGCTCACCTTCTTTGACAGGCTCTGGAAACACCATATATTTT. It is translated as CASSPSLTGSGNTIYF.

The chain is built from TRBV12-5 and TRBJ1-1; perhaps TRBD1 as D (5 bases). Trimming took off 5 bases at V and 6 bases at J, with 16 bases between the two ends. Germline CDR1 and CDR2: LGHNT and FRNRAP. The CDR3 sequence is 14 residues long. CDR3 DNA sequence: TGTGCTAGTGGTGCAACAGGTACCCTCTCTGAAGCTTTCTTT. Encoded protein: CASGATGTLSEAFF.

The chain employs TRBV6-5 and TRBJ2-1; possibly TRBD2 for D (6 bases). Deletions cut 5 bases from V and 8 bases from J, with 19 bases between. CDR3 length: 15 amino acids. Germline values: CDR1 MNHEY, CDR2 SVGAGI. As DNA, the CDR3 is TGTGCCAGCAGTATTCGTGGAGGGCGCCTCCATGAGCAGTTCTTC. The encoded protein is CASSIRGGRLHEQFF.

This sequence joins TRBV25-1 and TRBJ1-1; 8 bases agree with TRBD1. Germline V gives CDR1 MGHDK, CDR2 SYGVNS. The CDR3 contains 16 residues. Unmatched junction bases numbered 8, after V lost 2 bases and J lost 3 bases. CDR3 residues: CASSEPGQGADTEAFF. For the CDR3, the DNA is TGTGCCAGCAGTGAACCCGGGCAGGGGGCTGACACTGAAGCTTTCTTT.

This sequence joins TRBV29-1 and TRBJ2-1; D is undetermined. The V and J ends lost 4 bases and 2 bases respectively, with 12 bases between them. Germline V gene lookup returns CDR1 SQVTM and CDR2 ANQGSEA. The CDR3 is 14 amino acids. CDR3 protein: CSVVWSRAYNEQFF. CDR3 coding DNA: TGCAGCGTTGTATGGAGTCGGGCCTACAATGAGCAGTTCTTC.

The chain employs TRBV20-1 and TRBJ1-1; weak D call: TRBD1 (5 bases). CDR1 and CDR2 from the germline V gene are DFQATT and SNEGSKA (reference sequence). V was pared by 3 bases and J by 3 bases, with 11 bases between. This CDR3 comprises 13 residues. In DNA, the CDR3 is TGCAGTGCTAGTCGCGGAGGGGACACTGAAGCTTTCTTT. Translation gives CSASRGGDTEAFF.

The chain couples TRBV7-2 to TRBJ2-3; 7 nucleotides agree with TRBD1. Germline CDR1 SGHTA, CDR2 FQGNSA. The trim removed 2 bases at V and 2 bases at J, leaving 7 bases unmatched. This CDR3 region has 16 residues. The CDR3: CASSLSGGQVTDTQYF. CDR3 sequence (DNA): TGTGCCAGCAGCTTAAGTGGAGGACAGGTCACAGATACGCAGTATTTT. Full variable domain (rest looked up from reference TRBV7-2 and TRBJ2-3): GAGVSQSPSNKVTEKGKDVELRCDPISGHTALYWYRQSLGQGLEFLIYFQGNSAPDKSGLPSDRFSAERTGGSVSTLTIQRTQQEDSAVYLCASSLSGGQVTDTQYFGPGTRLTVL.

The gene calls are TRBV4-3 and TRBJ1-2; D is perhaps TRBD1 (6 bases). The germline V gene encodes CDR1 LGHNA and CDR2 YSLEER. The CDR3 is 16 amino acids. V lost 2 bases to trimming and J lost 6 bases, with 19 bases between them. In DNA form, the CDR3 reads TGCGCCAGCAGCCAAATTTTCAGGGGCGCGAGTAATGGCTACACCTTC. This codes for CASSQIFRGASNGYTF.

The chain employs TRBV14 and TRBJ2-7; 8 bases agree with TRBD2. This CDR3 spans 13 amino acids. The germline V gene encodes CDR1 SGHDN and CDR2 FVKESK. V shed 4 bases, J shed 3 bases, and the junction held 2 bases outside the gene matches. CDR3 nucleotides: TGTGCCAGCAGCCGTACTAGCGGCTACGAGCAGTACGTC. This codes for CASSRTSGYEQYV.

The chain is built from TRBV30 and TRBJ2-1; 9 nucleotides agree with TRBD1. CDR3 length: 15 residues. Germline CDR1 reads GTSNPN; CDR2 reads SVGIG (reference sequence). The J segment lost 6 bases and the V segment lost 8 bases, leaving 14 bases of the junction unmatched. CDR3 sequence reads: CAQSPGQGVRNEQFF. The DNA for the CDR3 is TGTGCCCAATCCCCGGGACAGGGTGTCCGCAATGAGCAGTTCTTC.

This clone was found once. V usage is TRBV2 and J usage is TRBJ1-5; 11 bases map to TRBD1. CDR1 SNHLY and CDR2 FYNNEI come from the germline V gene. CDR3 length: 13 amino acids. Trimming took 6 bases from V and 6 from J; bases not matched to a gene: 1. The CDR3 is CASRGQGGQPQHF. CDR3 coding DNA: TGTGCCAGCAGGGGACAGGGGGGTCAGCCCCAGCATTTT.

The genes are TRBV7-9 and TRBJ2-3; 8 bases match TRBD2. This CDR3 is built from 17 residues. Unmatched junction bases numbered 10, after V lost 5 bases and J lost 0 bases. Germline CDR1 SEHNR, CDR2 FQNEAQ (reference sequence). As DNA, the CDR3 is TGTGCCAGCAGCGGCGGGACTAGAACCTCTAGCACAGATACGCAGTATTTT. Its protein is CASSGGTRTSSTDTQYF.

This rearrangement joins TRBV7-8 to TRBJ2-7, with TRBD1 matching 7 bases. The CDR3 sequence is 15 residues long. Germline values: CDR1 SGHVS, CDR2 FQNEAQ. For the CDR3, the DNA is TGTGCCAGCAGTTTAGGTAGGACAGGTTCCTACGAGCAGTACGTC. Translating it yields CASSLGRTGSYEQYV.

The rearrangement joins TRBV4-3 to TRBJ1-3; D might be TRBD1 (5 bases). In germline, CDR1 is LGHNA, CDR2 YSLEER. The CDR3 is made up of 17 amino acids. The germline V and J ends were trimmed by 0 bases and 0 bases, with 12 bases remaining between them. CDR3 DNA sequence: TGCGCCAGCAGCCAAGAGGCGGGGGGGGTCTCTGGAAACACCATATATTTT. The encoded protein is CASSQEAGGVSGNTIYF.